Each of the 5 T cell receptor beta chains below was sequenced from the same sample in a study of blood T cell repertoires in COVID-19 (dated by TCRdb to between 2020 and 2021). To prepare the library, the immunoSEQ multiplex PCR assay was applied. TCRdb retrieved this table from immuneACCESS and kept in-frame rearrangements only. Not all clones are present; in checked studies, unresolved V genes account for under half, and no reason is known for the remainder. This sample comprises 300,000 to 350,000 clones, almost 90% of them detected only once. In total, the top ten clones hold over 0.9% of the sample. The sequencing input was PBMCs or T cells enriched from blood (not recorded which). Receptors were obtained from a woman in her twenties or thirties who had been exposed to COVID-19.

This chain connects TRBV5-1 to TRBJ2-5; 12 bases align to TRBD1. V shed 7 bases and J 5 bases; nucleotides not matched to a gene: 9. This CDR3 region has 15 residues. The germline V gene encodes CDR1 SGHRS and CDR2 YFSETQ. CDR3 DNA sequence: TGCGCCAGCCGCCTTGGGACAGGGGGCGCGGAGACCCAGTACTTC. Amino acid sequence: CASRLGTGGAETQYF.

The CDR3 reads CASSPGSYQETQYF. CDR3 nucleotide sequence: TGTGCCAGTAGTCCAGGTTCGTACCAAGAGACCCAGTACTTC. The chain carries TRBV19 and TRBJ2-5; D gene uncertain. CDR1 and CDR2 (germline): LNHDA, SQIVND (reference sequence). V shed 5 bases and J shed 0 bases, with 10 bases lying between them. CDR3 length: 14 amino acids.

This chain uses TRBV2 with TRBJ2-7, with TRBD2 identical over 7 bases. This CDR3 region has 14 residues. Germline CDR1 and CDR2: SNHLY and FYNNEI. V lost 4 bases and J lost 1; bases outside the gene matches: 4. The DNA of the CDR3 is TGTGCCAGCAGTGTACTAGCGCTGTCCTACGAGCAGTACTTC. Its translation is CASSVLALSYEQYF. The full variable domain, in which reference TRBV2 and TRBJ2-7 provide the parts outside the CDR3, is EPEVTQTPSHQVTQMGQEVILRCVPISNHLYFYWYRQILGQKVEFLVSFYNNEISEKSEIFDDQFSVERPDGSNFTLKIRSTKLEDSAMYFCASSVLALSYEQYFGPGTRLTVT.

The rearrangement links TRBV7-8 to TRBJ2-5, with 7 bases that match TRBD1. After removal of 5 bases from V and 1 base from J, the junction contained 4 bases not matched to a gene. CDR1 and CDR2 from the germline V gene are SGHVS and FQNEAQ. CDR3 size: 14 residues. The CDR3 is CASSPWTGQETQYF. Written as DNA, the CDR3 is TGTGCCAGCAGCCCCTGGACAGGCCAAGAGACCCAGTACTTC.

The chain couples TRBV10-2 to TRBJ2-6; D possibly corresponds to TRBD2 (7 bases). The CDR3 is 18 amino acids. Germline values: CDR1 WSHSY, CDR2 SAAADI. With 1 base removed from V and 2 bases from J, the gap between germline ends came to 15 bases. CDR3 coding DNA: TGCGCCAGCAGTGAGTGGGGGGGCCTGGGCACTGGGGCCAACGTCCTGACTTTC. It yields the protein CASSEWGGLGTGANVLTF.